Listed below are T cell receptor beta chains from one sample, sequenced in a study of T-cell reconstitution after alpha-beta-depleted transplantation in children. TCRdb reprocessed the PCR reads via MiXCR and lists one record per CDR3 protein. Of tens of thousands of distinct CDR3 sequences listed, around 5.9% were seen once; the top ten hold roughly 31%. The specimen comprised PBMCs, mostly from graft donor cells, sampled 60 days after TCRalphabeta/CD19-depleted stem cell transplant. The receptors shown here come from a female patient aged 2-9 years who had a stem cell transplant for aplastic anemia, so the T cells may come from the graft donor. Each CDR3 is given with its conserved first and last residue. The D gene is left open where the match is weak. Rows may omit the clone size; those that give it use once, few, many or a size class.

d_call: .
v_call: TRBV5-1
clone_size: .
j_call: TRBJ2-1
cdr3_aa: CASSIGTQLNEQFF
cdr3_nt: TGCGCCAGCAGCATCGGGACTCAACTGAATGAGCAGTTCTTC

d_call: TRBD1
v_call: TRBV18
clone_size: few
j_call: TRBJ1-6
cdr3_aa: CASSPDRGRNNSPLHF
cdr3_nt: TGTGCCAGCTCTCCTGACAGGGGGCGTAATAATTCACCCCTCCACTTT

d_call: TRBD1
v_call: TRBV12-3/TRBV12-4
clone_size: many
j_call: TRBJ1-1
cdr3_aa: CASRRDRGLNTEAFF
cdr3_nt: TGTGCCAGCAGACGGGACAGGGGTTTAAACACTGAAGCTTTCTTT

d_call: .
v_call: TRBV7-3
clone_size: many
j_call: TRBJ1-1
cdr3_aa: CASSPQPYTEAFF
cdr3_nt: TGTGCCAGCAGCCCACAACCTTACACTGAAGCTTTCTTT

d_call: TRBD2
v_call: TRBV20-1
clone_size: many
j_call: TRBJ2-7
cdr3_aa: CSARDRTSVSYEQYF
cdr3_nt: TGCAGTGCTAGAGATCGGACTAGCGTTTCCTACGAGCAGTACTTC

d_call: TRBD1
v_call: TRBV29-1
clone_size: many
j_call: TRBJ1-4
cdr3_aa: CSVGEDRGVEKLFF
cdr3_nt: TGCAGCGTTGGAGAAGACAGGGGTGTTGAAAAACTGTTTTTT

d_call: TRBD2
v_call: TRBV5-1
clone_size: many
j_call: TRBJ2-1
cdr3_aa: CASSLAGGTYNEQFF
cdr3_nt: TGCGCCAGCAGCCTAGCGGGAGGCACCTACAATGAGCAGTTCTTC

d_call: .
v_call: TRBV10-1
clone_size: .
j_call: TRBJ2-7
cdr3_aa: CASIYEQYF
cdr3_nt: TGCGCCAGCATTTACGAGCAGTACTTC

d_call: .
v_call: TRBV7-9
clone_size: many
j_call: TRBJ2-2
cdr3_aa: CASSPTRGGAFPGELFF
cdr3_nt: TGTGCCAGCAGCCCGACCCGCGGGGGCGCATTTCCCGGGGAGCTGTTTTTT

d_call: TRBD1
v_call: TRBV6-5
clone_size: many
j_call: TRBJ2-5
cdr3_aa: CASSYHRGQETQYF
cdr3_nt: TGTGCCAGCAGTTACCACAGGGGGCAAGAGACCCAGTACTTC

d_call: TRBD2
v_call: TRBV30
clone_size: many
j_call: TRBJ2-1
cdr3_aa: CAWSRGSGMNEQFF
cdr3_nt: TGTGCCTGGAGCAGGGGTAGCGGGATGAATGAGCAGTTCTTC

d_call: TRBD1
v_call: TRBV15
clone_size: many
j_call: TRBJ2-5
cdr3_aa: CATSRQGAGETQYF
cdr3_nt: TGTGCCACCAGCCGCCAGGGGGCAGGTGAGACCCAGTACTTC

d_call: TRBD1
v_call: TRBV6-2/TRBV6-3
clone_size: few
j_call: TRBJ2-7
cdr3_aa: CASHHNRGSSYEQYF
cdr3_nt: TGTGCCAGCCACCACAACAGGGGGAGCTCCTACGAGCAGTACTTC

d_call: .
v_call: TRBV30
clone_size: .
j_call: TRBJ2-1
cdr3_aa: CAWIVGNEQFF
cdr3_nt: TGTGCCTGGATTGTGGGCAATGAGCAGTTCTTC

d_call: .
v_call: TRBV15
clone_size: many
j_call: TRBJ1-1
cdr3_aa: CATSRGQGNTEAFF
cdr3_nt: TGTGCCACCAGCAGAGGGCAGGGGAACACTGAAGCTTTCTTT

d_call: TRBD1
v_call: TRBV3-1
clone_size: many
j_call: TRBJ1-5
cdr3_aa: CASSSGQGEQPQHF
cdr3_nt: TGTGCCAGCAGCTCGGGACAGGGGGAACAGCCCCAGCATTTT

d_call: .
v_call: TRBV4-2
clone_size: many
j_call: TRBJ1-5
cdr3_aa: CASSHGGGNQPQHF
cdr3_nt: TGTGCCAGCAGCCACGGGGGGGGCAATCAGCCCCAGCATTTT

d_call: TRBD2
v_call: TRBV20-1
clone_size: medium-sized
j_call: TRBJ2-5
cdr3_aa: CRRLAGQETQYF
cdr3_nt: TGCAGAAGACTAGCGGGACAAGAGACCCAGTACTTC

d_call: TRBD2
v_call: TRBV4-1
clone_size: .
j_call: TRBJ2-3
cdr3_aa: CASSQDSGRTDTQYF
cdr3_nt: TGCGCCAGCAGCCAAGATAGCGGGAGGACAGATACGCAGTATTTT

d_call: TRBD2
v_call: TRBV5-1
clone_size: many
j_call: TRBJ2-7
cdr3_aa: CASSLGSSGTYEQYF
cdr3_nt: TGCGCCAGCAGCTTGGGTTCTAGCGGAACCTACGAGCAGTACTTC

d_call: .
v_call: TRBV20-1
clone_size: many
j_call: TRBJ1-5
cdr3_aa: CSASGGFDVGNQPQHF
cdr3_nt: TGCAGTGCTAGTGGAGGGTTCGATGTGGGCAATCAGCCCCAGCATTTT

d_call: TRBD1
v_call: TRBV12-3/TRBV12-4
clone_size: many
j_call: TRBJ2-7
cdr3_aa: CASSFGQGDYEQYF
cdr3_nt: TGTGCCAGCAGTTTCGGACAGGGAGACTACGAGCAGTACTTC

d_call: .
v_call: TRBV3-1
clone_size: few
j_call: TRBJ2-5
cdr3_aa: CASSQGRRRRGWAETQYF
cdr3_nt: TGTGCCAGCAGCCAAGGTCGGCGAAGGCGGGGCTGGGCAGAGACCCAGTACTTC

d_call: TRBD2
v_call: TRBV20-1
clone_size: many
j_call: TRBJ2-1
cdr3_aa: CSARGLAGRGEQFF
cdr3_nt: TGCAGTGCTAGAGGACTAGCGGGTCGCGGGGAGCAGTTCTTC

d_call: .
v_call: TRBV2
clone_size: .
j_call: TRBJ2-7
cdr3_aa: CASTESRYEQYF
cdr3_nt: TGTGCCAGCACCGAGTCCCGTTACGAGCAGTACTTC

d_call: .
v_call: TRBV9
clone_size: .
j_call: TRBJ2-3
cdr3_aa: CASSAVGQGVDTQYF
cdr3_nt: TGTGCCAGCAGCGCAGTGGGGCAGGGAGTAGATACGCAGTATTTT

d_call: TRBD2
v_call: TRBV28
clone_size: .
j_call: TRBJ2-5
cdr3_aa: CASRWGGQETQYF
cdr3_nt: TGTGCCAGCCGTTGGGGGGGCCAAGAGACCCAGTACTTC

d_call: TRBD1
v_call: TRBV7-3
clone_size: many
j_call: TRBJ1-2
cdr3_aa: CASSSPGQGFDGYTF
cdr3_nt: TGTGCCAGCAGCTCCCCGGGACAGGGTTTCGATGGCTACACCTTC

d_call: TRBD1
v_call: TRBV28
clone_size: many
j_call: TRBJ2-3
cdr3_aa: CASSLDRDFTDTQYF
cdr3_nt: TGTGCCAGCAGTTTGGACAGGGACTTCACAGATACGCAGTATTTT

d_call: TRBD1
v_call: TRBV28
clone_size: .
j_call: TRBJ2-7
cdr3_aa: CASSFRTGRRNEQYF
cdr3_nt: TGTGCCAGCAGTTTCCGGACAGGGAGGAGAAACGAGCAGTACTTC

d_call: TRBD2
v_call: TRBV7-9
clone_size: many
j_call: TRBJ2-3
cdr3_aa: CASSLGLADYTDTQYF
cdr3_nt: TGTGCCAGCAGCTTAGGTCTAGCGGACTACACAGATACGCAGTATTTT

d_call: TRBD1
v_call: TRBV7-2
clone_size: medium-sized
j_call: TRBJ2-1
cdr3_aa: CASSSTGAYNEQFF
cdr3_nt: TGTGCCAGCAGCTCGACAGGGGCCTACAATGAGCAGTTCTTC